The clone carrying this T cell receptor (beta chain) has at least ten counts. The TCRbeta library was prepared with unique molecular identifiers. TCRdb passed the PCR reads through MiXCR, listing each CDR3 protein once. Among 70,000 or so distinct CDR3 sequences listed, roughly 10% were seen once. This sample stems from a study of T-cell reconstitution after alpha-beta-depleted transplantation in children. The CDR3 has 15 residues. Losses at the gene ends were 5 bases for V and 5 bases for J; bases not matched to a gene: 7. J is TRBJ1-1 and V is TRBV12-3 or TRBV12-4; 11 bases are a match to TRBD1. This sample comprised PBMCs, obtained before TCRalphabeta/CD19-depleted stem cell transplant. The TCR was taken from a boy younger than 18 with acute myeloid leukemia, due to receive a stem cell transplant. CDR3 in amino acids: CASSPGQGAQTEAFF. The CDR3 bases are TGTGCCAGCAGTCCCGGACAGGGGGCACAGACTGAAGCTTTCTTT.